This TCR beta chain was recovered during a study of blood T cell repertoires in COVID-19. Study background: Samples taken during acute and convalescent COVID-19 were collected in the United States, Italy and Spain. From T cells, B-cell-depleted T cells, or PBMCs came the material, which was cDNA or gDNA.

Germline V gives CDR1 KGHDR, CDR2 SFDVKD. The CDR3 runs 12 residues. The V and J ends lost 4 bases and 11 bases respectively, with 11 bases between them. Authors' data handling: Amplified reference gene primers provided the basis for estimating nucleated cell counts. The repertoire was sequenced with immunoSEQ multiplex PCR; TCRdb's copy has only in-frame clones and lacks some. From that table come the V and J calls and clone size; the DNA was used to work out D and trimming. The profile shows some 670,000 clones, about nine tenths of them singletons. The sample taken for sequencing was peripheral blood. The clonotype originates from a woman under 30 with acute or convalescent COVID-19. This chain uses TRBV24-1 with TRBJ2-1, with a possible D match to TRBD2 (5 bases). CDR3 nucleotides: TGTGCCACCAGTGACCGTAGCGTAAAGCAGTTCTTC. The encoded protein is CATSDRSVKQFF.